This T cell receptor (beta chain) was sequenced for a study of blood T cells in healthy people across ages. A second about 7 to 12 cycle PCR used barcoded and J-beta primers. Via MiXCR, TCRdb re-called the 5' RACE reads, giving one row per CDR3 protein. The sample includes over a million distinct CDR3 sequences, approximately 60% of them seen just once. A note on this clonotype: Germline is not matched at one junction end, which may reflect a read error.

The CDR3 is 19 residues long. The V gene's germline CDR1 is ENHRY and CDR2 SYGVKD. The J gene is TRBJ2-4, the V gene TRBV10-3; a possible D gene is TRBD2 (6 bases). This clonotype was obtained from a man aged 18 to 29 in good health. The sample comprised blood. In DNA, the CDR3 is TGTGCCATCAGTGAGTCGGAGGTGATGGGTAGCGGAGTTAAAAACATTCGGTACTTC. Its translation is CAISESEVMGSGVKNIRYF.